Shown below are 32 T cell receptor beta chains from a single sample sequenced in a study of shared clonotypes between healthy human individuals. Produced via immunoSEQ multiplex PCR; TCRdb's table is partial and in-frame only. The sample records about 2 million clones, approximately 95% being singletons. The naive CD8 subset, CD45RO-negative cells positively selected for CCR7, excluded terminally differentiated effector memory CD45RA+ cells. Sequenced sample: naive CD8+ T cells sorted from blood. These TCRs come from a young man in good health.

A note on this clone: An end of the junction does not agree with germline; a read error may underlie this. The chain is built from TRBV7-7 and TRBJ2-7; D is possibly TRBD2 (6 bases). CDR3 length: 13 amino acids. Germline V CDR1 and CDR2: SSHAT, FNYEAQ (reference sequence). CDR3: CASSLGRFYEQYF. CDR3 DNA: TGTGCTAGCAGCTTAGGGAGGTTCTACGAGCAGTACTTC.

The gene calls are TRBV7-9 and TRBJ2-2, with D tentatively TRBD2 (6 bases). The V gene's germline CDR1 is SEHNR and CDR2 FQNEAQ (reference sequence). With 4 bases removed from V and 4 bases from J, the gap between germline ends came to 19 bases. CDR3 length: 17 residues. The CDR3 spells CASSSSFPREGTGELFF. For the CDR3, the DNA is TGTGCCAGCAGCTCGTCTTTTCCGCGGGAAGGCACCGGGGAGCTGTTTTTT.

The rearrangement joins TRBV6-1 to TRBJ2-1; 8 nucleotides agree with TRBD1. Trimming took 3 bases from V and 2 from J; bases not matched to a gene: 3. Germline CDR1 and CDR2: MNHNS and SASEGT. The CDR3 has 15 amino acids. The CDR3: CASSDGQGPYNEQFF. The CDR3 bases are TGTGCCAGCAGTGACGGACAGGGCCCCTACAATGAGCAGTTCTTC.

This sequence joins TRBV7-9 and TRBJ2-3; D ambiguous. The germline V gene encodes CDR1 SEHNR and CDR2 FQNEAQ (reference sequence). The CDR3 is 15 residues long. V was trimmed by 4 bases and J by 2 bases, leaving 13 bases between them. CDR3 DNA: TGTGCCAGCAGCTCTCCGGTCTCGGACACAGATACGCAGTATTTT. This translates into CASSSPVSDTDTQYF.

The V call is TRBV30, the J call TRBJ1-4, with D hard to call. CDR1 and CDR2 (germline): GTSNPN, SVGIG (reference sequence). V was clipped by 2 bases and J by 4 bases, with 8 bases between them. The length of the CDR3 is 13 residues. CDR3 DNA sequence: TGTGCCTGGAGTCAAGGACTTAATGAAAAACTGTTTTTT. Its protein product is CAWSQGLNEKLFF.

This clone came up once. The J gene is TRBJ2-7, the V gene TRBV15; no reliable D call. Looked up from germline, CDR1 is LNHNV and CDR2 is YYDKDF (reference sequence). The V and J ends lost 5 bases and 3 bases respectively, with 11 bases between them. CDR3 length: 13 residues. CDR3 in amino acids: CATSEPGGYEQYF. In nucleotides, the CDR3 is TGTGCCACCAGCGAGCCAGGTGGCTACGAGCAGTACTTC.

V usage is TRBV19 and J usage is TRBJ2-1; D gene uncertain. Germline values: CDR1 LNHDA, CDR2 SQIVND (reference sequence). CDR3 length: 17 amino acids. Trimming left V 5 bases short and J 2 bases short, with 19 bases between. The CDR3 loop reads CASSPTWTASPYNEQFF. The CDR3 DNA follows: TGTGCCAGTAGTCCCACTTGGACGGCCTCGCCCTACAATGAGCAGTTCTTC.

The chain recombines TRBV6-5 with TRBJ2-7; a weak D match, TRBD1 (5 bases). CDR1 is MNHEY, CDR2 SVGAGI, per germline. CDR3 length equals 14 residues. Trimming removed 0 bases from V and 5 bases from J, with 11 bases in between. CDR3 region: CASSYSQGSDEQYF. In nucleotides, the CDR3 is TGTGCCAGCAGTTACTCTCAGGGCTCGGACGAGCAGTACTTC.

This clone was recorded only once. This chain links TRBV13 with TRBJ2-3; TRBD2 aligns across 15 bases. The junction had 10 bases not matched to a gene; V was cut back by 4 bases and J by 2 bases. The CDR3 loop spans 19 amino acids. In germline, CDR1 is PRHDT, CDR2 FYEKMQ (reference sequence). The CDR3 nucleotides are TGTGCCAGCAGCTCGCGCGGGACTAGCGGGGGGCTGTTCACAGATACGCAGTATTTT. This encodes CASSSRGTSGGLFTDTQYF.

V usage is TRBV27 and J usage is TRBJ2-3, with TRBD2 matching over 16 bases. V was pared by 2 bases and J by 6 bases, with 8 bases of the junction left unmatched. Germline loops: CDR1 MNHEY, CDR2 SMNVEV (reference sequence). CDR3 length: 18 amino acids. In DNA form, the CDR3 reads TGTGCCAGCAGTTTAGACGGGACTAGCGGGGGGGCCGGGGATACGCAGTATTTT. Translation gives CASSLDGTSGGAGDTQYF.

Details on this clone: At one end the junction does not follow the germline gene, possibly because of a read error. The V and J genes are TRBV7-7 and TRBJ2-7, with D perhaps matching TRBD2 (5 bases). The CDR3 is 15 amino acids. Germline CDR1 and CDR2: SSHAT and FNYEAQ (reference sequence). The CDR3 sequence is CASSLALLPYYEQYF. The CDR3 nucleotides are TGTGCTAGCAGCTTAGCGCTCCTACCATACTACGAGCAGTACTTC.

This chain connects TRBV4-1 to TRBJ1-5, with D uncertain. This CDR3 spans 17 amino acids. CDR1 and CDR2 (germline): MGHRA, YSYEKL. The germline V and J ends were trimmed by 6 bases and 7 bases, with 25 bases remaining between them. CDR3 in amino acids: CASSRLKTEDANQPQHF. Written as DNA, the CDR3 is TGCGCCAGCAGTCGCCTGAAGACGGAGGATGCCAACCAGCCCCAGCATTTT.

The chain links TRBV6-1 to TRBJ1-6; D might be TRBD1 (5 bases). The CDR3 has 15 residues. Germline V gene sequence: CDR1 MNHNS, CDR2 SASEGT. Trimming took 8 bases from V and 0 from J, leaving 11 bases between them. CDR3 DNA: TGTGCCAGCGGGGACTCGTTCTCCTATAATTCACCCCTCCACTTT. This sequence encodes CASGDSFSYNSPLHF.

The rearrangement uses TRBV6-6 and TRBJ2-7; D perhaps matches TRBD1 (5 bases). The germline gives CDR1 MNHNY, CDR2 SVGAGI (reference sequence). The V end lost 2 bases, the J end lost 5 bases, and 16 bases lay between the germline ends. The CDR3 totals 15 residues. CDR3: CASSYLGQGLDEQYF. Here the CDR3 DNA reads TGTGCCAGCAGTTACCTGGGGCAGGGTCTGGACGAGCAGTACTTC.

Notes on this clone: A much larger clone is a single base away; this may be a read error. The sample holds other DNA sequences that translate to the same CDR3. The chain uses TRBV5-6 and TRBJ2-5; D is uncertain. The CDR3 consists of 11 residues. Per germline, CDR1 SGHDT and CDR2 YYEEEE. The V end lost 2 bases, the J end lost 4 bases, and 3 bases lay between the germline ends. As DNA, the CDR3 is TGTGCCAGCAGCTTCGTAGAGACCCAGTACTTC. It translates to CASSFVETQYF.

The chain has TRBV27 and TRBJ2-7; D might be TRBD2 (6 bases). Germline CDR1 and CDR2: MNHEY and SMNVEV (reference sequence). V dropped 4 bases and J dropped 3 bases, with 13 bases sitting between them. The CDR3 loop spans 14 amino acids. As DNA, the CDR3 is TGTGCCAGCAGTTCCGCAGCGGGCTACTACGAGCAGTACTTC. Translation gives CASSSAAGYYEQYF.

The rearrangement joins TRBV30 to TRBJ1-1, with D possibly being TRBD1 (6 bases). Looked up from germline, CDR1 is GTSNPN and CDR2 is SVGIG (reference sequence). The length of the CDR3 is 14 residues. V gave up 3 bases and J gave up 5 bases, with 16 bases separating them. The CDR3 DNA reads as TGTGCCTGGAGGTCCAGGGGCCCCGGGACTGAAGCTTTCTTT. This translates into CAWRSRGPGTEAFF.

V gene TRBV27 combines with J gene TRBJ2-7, with D perhaps TRBD1 or TRBD2 (6 bases each). Germline V gene sequence: CDR1 MNHEY, CDR2 SMNVEV (reference sequence). CDR3 length: 16 residues. V was cut by 7 bases and J by 1 base, with 20 bases left in between. The CDR3, as DNA: TGTGCCAGCACCCCTTCAAGGGGGGCAGTTTCCTACGAGCAGTACTTC. Translation: CASTPSRGAVSYEQYF.

This sequence joins TRBV28 and TRBJ1-1, with D perhaps TRBD1 (5 bases). The V gene lost 7 bases and the J gene lost 0 bases, with 12 bases spanning the gap. The germline V gene has CDR1 MDHEN and CDR2 SYDVKM. The CDR3 covers 14 residues. The CDR3 DNA follows: TGTGCCAGCACCTGGGACGGCATGAACACTGAAGCTTTCTTT. Protein sequence: CASTWDGMNTEAFF.

This chain uses TRBV7-9 with TRBJ2-1; unclear D gene. The germline V gene has CDR1 SEHNR and CDR2 FQNEAQ (reference sequence). V was cut by 2 bases and J by 1 base, with 6 bases left in between. The CDR3 is made up of 14 amino acids. The CDR3 DNA reads TGTGCCAGCAGCTTAACAGAGTCCTACAATGAGCAGTTCTTC. This sequence encodes CASSLTESYNEQFF. Drawing the rest from reference TRBV7-9 and TRBJ2-1, the complete variable domain is DTGVSQNPRHKITKRGQNVTFRCDPISEHNRLYWYRQTLGQGPEFLTYFQNEAQLEKSRLLSDRFSAERPKGSFSTLEIQRTEQGDSAMYLCASSLTESYNEQFFGPGTRLTVL.

This clone has just one count. The chain combines TRBV19 with TRBJ2-1, with TRBD1 matching 10 bases. Germline-derived CDR1 and CDR2 are LNHDA and SQIVND (reference sequence). CDR3 length equals 16 residues. V dropped 5 bases and J dropped 2; count of bases not matched to a gene: 6. In DNA, the CDR3 is TGTGCCAGTAGTGAGGTTGGGACAGGGGCCTACAATGAGCAGTTCTTC. Its protein is CASSEVGTGAYNEQFF.

The CDR3 spells CASSPLLAGDYEQYF. CDR3 in DNA: TGTGCCAGCTCACCACTTTTGGCGGGGGACTACGAGCAGTACTTC. V is TRBV18 and J is TRBJ2-7; 7 nucleotides align to TRBD2. The J segment lost 3 bases and the V segment lost 1 base, leaving 6 bases of the junction unmatched. The CDR3 has 15 amino acids. CDR1 and CDR2 from the germline V gene are KGHSH and LQKENI.

CDR3 nucleotides: TGTGCCAGCAGTGGACAGGGGGCGGCCAAAAACATTCAGTACTTC. Protein: CASSGQGAAKNIQYF. The chain carries TRBV2 and TRBJ2-4; TRBD1 agrees at 10 bases. The CDR3 is made up of 15 amino acids. Germline CDR1 reads SNHLY; CDR2 reads FYNNEI. The V segment lost 4 bases and the J segment 1 base; nucleotides outside the gene matches: 1.

The chain couples TRBV13 to TRBJ1-6; the D gene is possibly TRBD1 (6 bases). The length of the CDR3 is 16 residues. Germline assignment: CDR1 PRHDT and CDR2 FYEKMQ (reference sequence). Deletions cut 4 bases from V and 16 bases from J, with 26 bases between. The chain's CDR3 is CASSYSGGDTPSRLHF. CDR3 bases: TGTGCCAGCAGCTACAGCGGCGGGGACACCCCAAGTAGGCTCCACTTT.

The rearrangement uses TRBV6-5 and TRBJ1-2, with D perhaps matching TRBD1 (5 bases). The CDR3 has 15 amino acids. Trimming took off 0 bases at V and 6 bases at J, with 14 bases between the two ends. Germline CDR1 is MNHEY and CDR2 is SVGAGI. CDR3 sequence (DNA): TGTGCCAGCAGTTACTCGAGTCTAGACAGCGATGGCTACACCTTC. Its translation is CASSYSSLDSDGYTF.

The rearrangement uses TRBV30 and TRBJ2-7, with TRBD1 identical over 9 bases. With 2 bases clipped from V and 4 bases from J, the junction kept 9 bases outside the gene matches. The CDR3 is 15 residues long. Germline V CDR1 and CDR2: GTSNPN, SVGIG (reference sequence). DNA of the CDR3: TGTGCCTGGAGTCCTACGGGACAGGGCGGGTACGAGCAGTACTTC. Translation: CAWSPTGQGGYEQYF.

The chain joins TRBV27 to TRBJ2-7; TRBD2 matches 10 bases. V lost 3 bases, J lost 5 bases, and 1 base stayed unmatched. Germline V gives CDR1 MNHEY, CDR2 SMNVEV (reference sequence). This CDR3 is built from 13 residues. CDR3 loop: CASSFSGRNEQYF. CDR3 bases: TGTGCCAGCAGTTTTAGCGGGAGGAACGAGCAGTACTTC.

The rearrangement uses TRBV6-1 and TRBJ2-7; D is tentatively TRBD1 or TRBD2 (5 bases each). The germline CDR1 and CDR2 sequences are MNHNS and SASEGT. CDR3 length: 14 amino acids. V was pared by 6 bases and J by 3 bases, with 15 bases between. For the CDR3, the DNA is TGTGCCAGCAGGTTACGGGACGGATACTACGAGCAGTACTTC. Translation: CASRLRDGYYEQYF.

The chain combines TRBV9 with TRBJ2-3; no definite D call. CDR3 length equals 13 residues. V shed 4 bases and J shed 2 bases, with 8 bases lying between them. Germline V CDR1 and CDR2: SGDLS, YYNGEE. The CDR3 loop reads CASSSWDTDTQYF. In DNA form, the CDR3 reads TGTGCCAGCAGCTCCTGGGACACAGATACGCAGTATTTT. Full variable domain (missing parts from reference TRBV9 and TRBJ2-3): DSGVTQTPKHLITATGQRVTLRCSPRSGDLSVYWYQQSLDQGLQFLIQYYNGEERAKGNILERFSAQQFPDLHSELNLSSLELGDSALYFCASSSWDTDTQYFGPGTRLTVL.

This sequence joins TRBV4-1 and TRBJ2-1; 9 nucleotides match TRBD2. This CDR3 spans 15 amino acids. In germline, CDR1 is MGHRA, CDR2 YSYEKL. V lost 1 base, J lost 4 bases, and 2 bases stayed unmatched. The CDR3 bases are TGCGCCAGCAGCCAAGTAGCGGGAGCTTACAATGAGCAGTTCTTC. Translated, it gives CASSQVAGAYNEQFF.

V usage is TRBV7-8 and J usage is TRBJ1-2; D unresolved. Germline CDR1 SGHVS, CDR2 FQNEAQ. This CDR3 is built from 17 residues. The V and J ends lost 1 base and 3 bases respectively, with 18 bases between them. The CDR3 bases are TGTGCCAGCAGCTTAGAAACCCGGAACATGGCGTACTATGGCTACACCTTC. Its translation: CASSLETRNMAYYGYTF.

The gene calls are TRBV18 and TRBJ2-7, with D perhaps TRBD1 (6 bases). The CDR3 is 15 amino acids. V shed 2 bases and J shed 5 bases, with 16 bases lying between them. Per the germline V gene, CDR1 is KGHSH and CDR2 is LQKENI. The CDR3 DNA is TGTGCCAGCTCACCAGGTCCAGGGTGGGGGCACGAGCAGTACTTC. This translates into CASSPGPGWGHEQYF.